Listed below are T cell receptor beta chains from one sample, sequenced in a study of cytomegalovirus exposure and HLA in healthy donors. Clones were sequenced by immunoSEQ multiplex PCR, and TCRdb holds only the in-frame ones, with some missing. The sample carries 190,000 or so clones, about four fifths recorded once. Sequencing input: PBMCs. The receptors were sampled from a woman aged 45-60 years in good health and CMV-seropositive. CDR3s include the opening cysteine and the closing phenylalanine or tryptophan. D genes are given only for firm matches. Size values are once, few and many counts, or a class for expanded clones, and some rows have none.

j_call | clone_size | v_call | d_call | cdr3_aa | cdr3_nt
TRBJ2-1 | . | TRBV28 | TRBD2 | CASSLHTGGAYNEQFF | TGTGCCAGCAGCCTGCACACCGGGGGGGCATACAATGAGCAGTTCTTC
TRBJ1-3 | . | TRBV5-1 | . | CASSFGQLGSGNTIYF | TGCGCCAGCAGCTTCGGACAGCTTGGCTCTGGAAACACCATATATTTT
TRBJ1-1 | . | TRBV18 | TRBD1 | CASSPLGTGGEVTEAFF | TGTGCCAGCTCACCACTGGGGACAGGGGGCGAAGTCACTGAAGCTTTCTTT
TRBJ2-6 | . | TRBV7-9 | . | CASSYAGSGANVLTF | TGTGCCAGCAGCTACGCGGGCTCTGGGGCCAACGTCCTGACTTTC
TRBJ2-7 | once | TRBV5-4 | . | CASSLYGGLSYEQYF | TGTGCCAGCAGCTTGTACGGGGGGCTAAGCTACGAGCAGTACTTC
TRBJ1-2 | . | TRBV10-3 | . | CAIKSQSGANYGYTF | TGTGCCATCAAGTCGCAGTCGGGGGCTAACTATGGCTACACCTTC
TRBJ1-6 | . | TRBV5-1 | . | CASRPRELYNSPLHF | TGCGCCAGCAGGCCCAGGGAACTCTATAATTCACCCCTCCACTTT
TRBJ1-2 | . | TRBV7-3 | . | CASSLDSSHNYGYTF | TGTGCCAGCAGCTTGGACAGTAGCCATAACTATGGCTACACCTTC
TRBJ1-2 | once | TRBV6-5 | TRBD1 | CASSYSMGQGVYGGTF | TGTGCCAGCAGTTACTCGATGGGACAGGGCGTATATGGAGGCACCTTC
TRBJ2-7 | once | TRBV27 | . | CASSVRDNYEQYF | TGTGCCAGCAGTGTCCGGGACAACTACGAGCAGTACTTC
TRBJ1-5 | once | TRBV5-8 | . | CASSLVGGVNQPQHF | TGTGCCAGCAGCTTGGTAGGGGGTGTCAATCAGCCCCAGCATTTT
TRBJ1-2 | . | TRBV5-8 | TRBD1 | CASSLDSPGGYGYTF | TGTGCCAGCAGCTTGGACTCGCCAGGGGGCTATGGCTACACCTTC
TRBJ2-7 | . | TRBV7-9 | . | CASSASAYEQYF | TGTGCCAGCAGCGCCTCCGCGTACGAGCAGTACTTC
TRBJ1-2 | . | TRBV7-2 | TRBD1 | CASSLEQGAQDYGYTF | TGTGCCAGCAGCTTAGAACAGGGGGCGCAGGACTATGGCTACACCTTC
TRBJ1-2 | . | TRBV2 | TRBD1 | CASSAGGYDYGYTF | TGTGCCAGCAGTGCAGGGGGCTATGACTATGGCTACACCTTC
TRBJ1-2 | . | TRBV19 | TRBD1 | CASSTTGQPNYGYTF | TGTGCCAGTAGTACAACGGGACAGCCCAACTATGGCTACACCTTC
TRBJ1-5 | few | TRBV4-3 | . | CASSQRGRKPQHF | TGCGCCAGCAGCCAGCGGGGGAGAAAACCCCAGCATTTT
TRBJ1-5 | . | TRBV7-2 | TRBD1 | CASSLAGGQINQPQHF | TGTGCCAGCAGCTTAGCAGGGGGACAGATCAATCAGCCCCAGCATTTT
TRBJ1-4 | . | TRBV14 | . | CASSQSRGETEKLFF | TGTGCCAGCAGCCAGTCTCGGGGGGAAACTGAAAAACTGTTTTTT
TRBJ1-2 | once | TRBV11-2 | . | CASSTDRNGYTF | TGTGCCAGCAGCACGGACAGAAATGGCTACACCTTC
TRBJ1-5 | . | TRBV15 | . | CATSREYRAGNQPQHF | TGTGCCACCAGCAGAGAGTACAGGGCGGGCAATCAGCCCCAGCATTTT
TRBJ1-1 | . | TRBV7-9 | . | CSSSPGFEAFF | TGTTCCAGCAGCCCAGGGTTTGAAGCTTTCTTT
TRBJ1-2 | . | TRBV21-1 | . | CASRGHLDYGYTF | TGTGCCAGCAGAGGACATCTAGACTATGGCTACACCTTC
TRBJ2-2 | . | TRBV29-1 | . | CSARSSSRELFF | TGCAGCGCCCGATCCAGTAGCCGGGAGCTGTTTTTT
TRBJ2-7 | . | TRBV27 | TRBD1 | CASSFSFRQGASYEQYF | TGTGCCAGCAGTTTCTCTTTTCGACAGGGTGCCTCCTACGAGCAGTACTTC
TRBJ2-2 | . | TRBV6-1 | . | CASSQGLIENTGELFF | TGTGCCAGCAGTCAAGGACTCATCGAGAACACCGGGGAACTGTTTTTT
TRBJ2-7 | . | TRBV5-1 | . | CASSPDSLNEQYF | TGCGCCAGCAGCCCGGACAGTTTGAACGAGCAGTACTTC
TRBJ1-1 | few | TRBV28 | . | CASISTGLREAFF | TGTGCCAGCATCTCGACAGGACTTCGTGAAGCTTTCTTT
TRBJ1-1 | few | TRBV2 | . | CASRPRMGALTEAFF | TGTGCCAGCAGGCCTCGAATGGGGGCACTCACTGAAGCTTTCTTT
TRBJ2-7 | few | TRBV18 | . | CASSPRGTYEQYF | TGTGCCAGCTCACCGCGCGGAACCTACGAGCAGTACTTC
TRBJ2-7 | . | TRBV19 | . | CASSQRTVYSYEQYF | TGTGCCAGTAGTCAACGGACAGTCTACTCCTACGAGCAGTACTTC
TRBJ1-3 | . | TRBV30 | . | CAWSFGGDGNTIYF | TGTGCCTGGAGCTTCGGGGGTGATGGAAACACCATATATTTT
TRBJ1-4 | few | TRBV2 | . | CASSEEDNPDEKLFF | TGTGCCAGCAGTGAAGAGGACAACCCGGATGAAAAACTGTTTTTT
TRBJ2-3 | . | TRBV27 | TRBD1 | CASSRDRVTDTQYF | TGTGCCAGCAGCCGGGACAGGGTAACAGATACGCAGTATTTT
TRBJ1-4 | few | TRBV19 | . | CASSIARGDEKLFF | TGTGCCAGTAGTATAGCCAGGGGCGACGAAAAACTGTTTTTT
TRBJ2-3 | . | TRBV18 | TRBD2 | CASSLTSGDTDTQYF | TGTGCCAGCTCACTGACTAGCGGGGATACAGATACGCAGTATTTT
TRBJ1-4 | . | TRBV4-1 | . | CASSPQGQEEKLFF | TGCGCCAGCAGCCCACAGGGCCAGGAAGAAAAACTGTTTTTT
TRBJ1-2 | . | TRBV5-4 | . | CASSLGGWDDRRGYTF | TGTGCCAGCAGCTTGGGAGGGTGGGACGACAGGCGCGGCTACACCTTC
TRBJ1-4 | . | TRBV30 | TRBD1 | CAWRARDRGTATNEKLFF | TGTGCCTGGAGGGCCCGGGACAGGGGGACCGCAACTAATGAAAAACTGTTTTTT
TRBJ1-4 | . | TRBV5-1 | . | CASTYGATNEKLFF | TGCGCCAGCACCTACGGGGCAACTAATGAAAAACTGTTTTTT
TRBJ2-7 | . | TRBV7-8 | . | CASSPDHGGEVGSEQYF | TGTGCCAGCAGCCCAGACCACGGTGGGGAGGTTGGGAGCGAGCAGTACTTC
TRBJ1-2 | . | TRBV4-1 | . | CASSLDTSNYGYTF | TGCGCCAGCAGCTTGGACACCTCTAACTATGGCTACACCTTC
TRBJ1-5 | . | TRBV11-2 | . | CASSLGTWRGNQPQHF | TGTGCCAGCAGCTTAGGGACATGGCGGGGAAATCAGCCCCAGCATTTT
TRBJ1-5 | . | TRBV7-9 | TRBD1 | CASSWGTAEQPQHF | TGTGCCAGCAGCTGGGGGACAGCTGAACAGCCCCAGCATTTT
TRBJ2-7 | . | TRBV6-5 | TRBD2 | CASSSTRGGPAGEQYF | TGTGCCAGCAGTTCGACTCGGGGGGGCCCGGCGGGGGAGCAGTACTTC
TRBJ2-7 | few | TRBV7-9 | TRBD1 | CASSLRDRGIYEQYF | TGTGCCAGCAGCTTAAGGGACAGGGGAATTTACGAGCAGTACTTC
TRBJ1-1 | few | TRBV5-1 | . | CASSLAAGTEAFF | TGCGCCAGCAGCTTGGCCGCGGGGACTGAAGCTTTCTTT
TRBJ1-5 | . | TRBV7-2 | . | CASSSGVGNQPQHF | TGTGCCAGCAGCTCAGGGGTAGGCAATCAGCCCCAGCATTTT
TRBJ2-7 | few | TRBV30 | TRBD1 | CAWSPGTGLGDEQYF | TGTGCCTGGAGCCCAGGGACAGGTCTCGGTGACGAGCAGTACTTC
TRBJ2-7 | . | TRBV27 | . | CASGFLGPSSYEQYF | TGTGCCAGCGGCTTTTTGGGGCCCAGCTCCTACGAGCAGTACTTC
TRBJ1-2 | few | TRBV4-3 | . | CASSRSITYGYTF | TGCGCCAGCAGCCGGAGTATAACTTATGGCTACACCTTC